The clone carrying this T cell receptor beta chain was counted a few times. Its cognate antigen is unknown. The source of the sample is a study of cytomegalovirus exposure and HLA in healthy donors. Points from the study as a whole: Fewer N-insertions than the approximately 700-donor mean were reportedly shown by an Asian-associated ancestry cluster in a later analysis. Most TCR sequences proved rare, with some public TCRs found in many donors.

Germline CDR1 reads MGHDK; CDR2 reads SYGVNS. This CDR3 is 14 amino acids long. V lost 1 base to trimming and J lost 4 bases, with 10 bases between them. Both 60 Vbeta primers and 13 Jbeta primers went into the PCR. Original processing methods: Later reanalysis found tens of millions of unique TCR beta chains, 9 million to 12 million of them shared. The data were produced by immunoSEQ multiplex PCR, yet TCRdb's version contains in-frame clones alone and is incomplete. V, J and clone size derive from that table, while D and trimming were established from the DNA sequence. The sample contains around 140,000 clones, around 90% of which appear only once.

Sample: PBMCs. The sequence came from a woman aged 40 to 49 in good health and CMV-seronegative. The chain combines TRBV25-1 with TRBJ2-5; possibly TRBD2 for D (7 bases). The CDR3 sequence: CASSEWGGRETQYF. For the CDR3, the DNA is TGTGCCAGCAGTGAATGGGGGGGCCGAGAGACCCAGTACTTC.